This T cell receptor beta chain was recovered during a study of memory CD8 T cells in hepatitis C reinfection. Clones were read by immunoSEQ multiplex PCR, and TCRdb kept only the in-frame ones, dropping some. The sample has about 50,000 clones; about 91% are singletons. Germline V gene sequence: CDR1 PRHDT, CDR2 FYEKMQ (reference sequence). V lost 1 base and J 0 bases, leaving 10 bases between the germline ends. The CDR3 is 15 amino acids. Sample time point: late/post reinfection, 12 to 24 weeks after detection. TCR sequencing was done directly ex vivo on sorted cells, without expansion in vitro. At all three reinfection time points, viable CD3+ CD8+ CD45RO- cells from two donors served as controls.

Sequenced material: naive CD8+ T cells sorted from blood. The sequence came from a man aged 18-30 years with hepatitis C virus infection. The V call is TRBV13, the J call TRBJ2-7, with a tentative D call TRBD1 (5 bases). CDR3 loop: CASSLAPGNSYEQYF. In nucleotides, the CDR3 is TGTGCCAGCAGCTTAGCTCCAGGGAACTCCTACGAGCAGTACTTC.